Each of the 3 T cell receptor beta chains below was sequenced from the same sample in a study of cytomegalovirus exposure and HLA in healthy donors. The study ran its PCR with 60 Vbeta and 13 Jbeta primers. TCRdb keeps only in-frame clones here, not all; method: immunoSEQ multiplex PCR. The sample records over 200,000 clones, 77% being singletons. The specimen sequenced was PBMCs. Every receptor here comes from a woman aged 55 to 70 in good health and CMV-seropositive.

The chain combines TRBV6-1 with TRBJ1-1; no clear D. Trimming pared 2 bases from V and 4 bases from J, leaving 8 bases between. Germline V lookup: CDR1 MNHNS, CDR2 SASEGT. CDR3 size: 13 residues. This chain's CDR3 is CASSEPRSTEAFF. CDR3 DNA: TGTGCCAGCAGTGAACCGAGATCCACTGAAGCTTTCTTT.

The count of this clone is one. The chain employs TRBV15 and TRBJ1-5, with D tentatively TRBD1 (5 bases). The CDR3 has 16 residues. Germline assignment: CDR1 LNHNV and CDR2 YYDKDF (reference sequence). Trimming pared 2 bases from V and 7 bases from J, leaving 18 bases between. The CDR3 DNA follows: TGTGCCACCAGCAGAAAAACCGGGACGGGAGGACAGCCCCAGCATTTT. This sequence encodes CATSRKTGTGGQPQHF.

V usage is TRBV5-5 and J usage is TRBJ2-5, with a weak D call TRBD2 (6 bases). Per the germline V gene, CDR1 is SGHKS and CDR2 is YYEKEE (reference sequence). The CDR3 sequence is 13 residues long. The ends were cut back, 2 bases at V and 5 bases at J, with 10 bases in the middle. In nucleotides, the CDR3 is TGTGCCAGCAGCTTCACGGGGGAGGAGACCCAGTACTTC. Residues: CASSFTGEETQYF.